The 18 T cell receptor beta chains below come from one sample, sequenced in a study of blood T cell repertoires in COVID-19. Repertoires were generated with immunoSEQ multiplex PCR, while TCRdb's copy carries only in-frame clones and drops some. The repertoire consists of roughly 73,000 clones, with roughly 82% occurring once and the leading ten covering about 1.9%. The sequencing sample was made of peripheral blood. The receptors stem from a woman aged 55-69 years with acute or convalescent COVID-19.

This chain joins TRBV3-1 (or the pseudogene TRBV3-2) and TRBJ1-2, with D maybe TRBD1 (5 bases). Trimming cost V 4 bases and J 3 bases, with 9 bases left between them. CDR3 length: 13 amino acids. From germline, CDR1 is LGHDT and CDR2 YNNKEL (reference sequence). This CDR3 reads CASSPRDYYGYTF. CDR3 nucleotides: TGTGCCAGCAGCCCCAGGGATTACTATGGCTACACCTTC.

V gene TRBV9 combines with J gene TRBJ2-1, with D perhaps matching TRBD1 (6 bases). The CDR3 loop spans 16 amino acids. V lost 3 bases, J lost 0 bases, and 13 bases lay in between. The V gene's germline CDR1 is SGDLS and CDR2 YYNGEE. The CDR3 DNA follows: TGTGCCAGCAGCGGGCGACAGGAGTACTCCTACAATGAGCAGTTCTTC. This encodes CASSGRQEYSYNEQFF.

J is TRBJ2-5 and V is TRBV5-6, with D perhaps TRBD2 (5 bases). Germline V gives CDR1 SGHDT, CDR2 YYEEEE. The ends were cut back, 4 bases at V and 9 bases at J, with 19 bases in the middle. The CDR3 length is 14 residues. The CDR3 reads CASSPRAYPEAQYF. The CDR3 coding sequence is TGTGCCAGCAGCCCTAGGGCTTACCCGGAGGCCCAGTACTTC.

The chain employs TRBV20-1 and TRBJ2-1; no definite D call. Deletions cut 3 bases from V and 8 bases from J, with 5 bases between. The CDR3 spans 10 residues. CDR1 and CDR2 from the germline V gene are DFQATT and SNEGSKA (reference sequence). CDR3 in DNA: TGCAGTGCTAGTCTAGATGAGCAGTTCTTC. Translation: CSASLDEQFF.

This clone has just one count. The chain recombines TRBV5-8 with TRBJ2-7; TRBD1 matches 10 bases. CDR1 SGHTS and CDR2 YDEGEE come from the germline V gene. V lost 4 bases to trimming and J lost 6 bases; unmatched junction nucleotides: 16. The CDR3 has 17 residues. The CDR3 DNA is TGTGCCAGCAGCCCGCCGGGATTGACAGGGGGCGAATTCGAGCAGTACTTC. Encoded protein: CASSPPGLTGGEFEQYF.

This clone has more than one count but fewer than ten. The gene calls are TRBV30 and TRBJ1-2; tentatively, D is TRBD1 (6 bases). Trimming stripped 0 bases from V and 8 bases from J, with 16 bases between. Per germline, CDR1 GTSNPN and CDR2 SVGIG (reference sequence). CDR3 size: 14 residues. Written as DNA, the CDR3 is TGTGCCTGGAGTGTACAGGGCCCGGCCATGGGCTACACCTTC. Translating gives CAWSVQGPAMGYTF.

V gene TRBV5-4 combines with J gene TRBJ2-1, with D possibly TRBD2 on 7 matching bases. The germline gives CDR1 SGHNT, CDR2 YYREEE (reference sequence). V lost 3 bases to trimming and J lost 8 bases, with 18 bases between them. The CDR3 extends over 15 amino acids. CDR3 loop: CASSSGGGGLDEQFF. In DNA form, the CDR3 reads TGTGCCAGCAGCTCCGGTGGGGGGGGCCTCGATGAGCAGTTCTTC.

This clone was detected only once. This CDR3 is also generated by other DNA sequences in the sample. The chain is built from TRBV28 and TRBJ1-2; D is uncertain. CDR1 is MDHEN and CDR2 is SYDVKM in the germline V gene. The CDR3 runs 12 residues. Trimming took off 3 bases at V and 4 bases at J, with 6 bases between the two ends. The CDR3 protein is CASSFSGYGYTF. The DNA of the CDR3 is TGTGCCAGCAGTTTCTCGGGCTATGGCTACACCTTC.

The chain couples TRBV6-5 to TRBJ1-5, with D possibly TRBD1 on 5 matching bases. Trimming shortened V by 7 bases and J by 2 bases, and 12 bases separated the two germline ends. Germline assignment: CDR1 MNHEY and CDR2 SVGAGI. The CDR3 runs to 14 residues. The CDR3 loop reads CASMAIGGNQPQHF. CDR3 nucleotides: TGTGCCAGCATGGCAATAGGGGGCAATCAGCCCCAGCATTTT.

The genes are TRBV5-1 and TRBJ1-2; 7 bases match TRBD1. The CDR3 contains 15 residues. J lost 4 bases, V lost 2 bases, and 8 bases had no gene match. Germline V gives CDR1 SGHRS, CDR2 YFSETQ. CDR3 DNA: TGCGCCAGCAGCTTTGAAGGGGGCACGGCCTATGGCTACACCTTC. Its translation: CASSFEGGTAYGYTF. The full variable domain, rest sourced from reference TRBV5-1 and TRBJ1-2, is KAGVTQTPRYLIKTRGQQVTLSCSPISGHRSVSWYQQTPGQGLQFLFEYFSETQRNKGNFPGRFSGRQFSNSRSEMNVSTLELGDSALYLCASSFEGGTAYGYTFGSGTRLTVV.

The genes are TRBV3-1 (or the pseudogene TRBV3-2) and TRBJ1-1; maybe TRBD1 (5 bases). Germline V lookup: CDR1 LGHDT, CDR2 YNNKEL (reference sequence). V was trimmed by 0 bases and J by 4 bases, leaving 12 bases between them. The CDR3 has 15 residues. For the CDR3, the DNA is TGTGCCAGCAGCCAAGATGGGGGGGTGGGCACTGAAGCTTTCTTT. Its translation is CASSQDGGVGTEAFF.

V and J are TRBV9 and TRBJ1-2; D is ambiguous. The CDR3 spans 14 residues. In germline, CDR1 is SGDLS, CDR2 YYNGEE. V lost 4 bases to trimming and J lost 8 bases, with 18 bases between them. In nucleotides, the CDR3 is TGTGCCAGCAGCCTCGAGAATCAGAGGTCGGGCTACACCTTC. Translating gives CASSLENQRSGYTF. The complete variable domain, with remaining parts taken from reference TRBV9 and TRBJ1-2, reads DSGVTQTPKHLITATGQRVTLRCSPRSGDLSVYWYQQSLDQGLQFLIQYYNGEERAKGNILERFSAQQFPDLHSELNLSSLELGDSALYFCASSLENQRSGYTFGSGTRLTVV.

The chain has TRBV4-1 and TRBJ1-1; the D is unclear. V was trimmed by 0 bases and J by 4 bases, leaving 30 bases between them. The CDR3 is made up of 21 amino acids. The germline V gene encodes CDR1 MGHRA and CDR2 YSYEKL. In DNA, the CDR3 is TGCGCCAGCAGCCAAGATCTCTACTTACCTGTGGACCCCGGAGAGGGCACTGAAGCTTTCTTT. Encoded protein: CASSQDLYLPVDPGEGTEAFF.

This clone was seen just once. This sequence joins TRBV7-8 and TRBJ2-1; D is possibly TRBD2 (6 bases). The V end lost 3 bases, the J end lost 9 bases, and 21 bases lay between the germline ends. The CDR3 spans 16 residues. Germline CDR1 is SGHVS and CDR2 is FQNEAQ. The CDR3 loop reads CASSFLGGASAGEQFF. In nucleotides, the CDR3 is TGTGCCAGCAGCTTTCTCGGGGGAGCTTCGGCCGGTGAGCAGTTCTTC.

The V gene is TRBV6-6, the J gene TRBJ2-5; D not certain. CDR1 is MNHNY, CDR2 SVGAGI, per germline (reference sequence). This CDR3 is 13 amino acids long. V was pared by 4 bases and J by 5 bases, with 11 bases between. CDR3 sequence reads: CASSSGSTETQYF. DNA for the CDR3: TGTGCCAGCAGTTCCGGGTCTACGGAGACCCAGTACTTC.

This chain uses TRBV12-3 or TRBV12-4 with TRBJ2-5; D perhaps matches TRBD1 (6 bases). The length of the CDR3 is 11 residues. Trimming took 7 bases from V and 13 from J, leaving 16 bases between them. In DNA form, the CDR3 reads TGTGCCAGCACCACTCGAGGGGGTTTGTACTTC. The encoded protein is CASTTRGGLYF.

Of note for this clone: The sample holds other DNA sequences that translate to the same CDR3. This chain's CDR3 is CASSSRGPDTQYF. The CDR3, as DNA: TGTGCCAGCAGCTCCAGGGGGCCCGATACGCAGTATTTT. The chain uses TRBV7-9 and TRBJ2-3; TRBD1 aligns across 8 bases. The CDR3 totals 13 residues. The germline V gene has CDR1 SEHNR and CDR2 FQNEAQ (reference sequence). V was pared by 4 bases and J by 6 bases, with 3 bases of the junction left unmatched.

The J gene is TRBJ2-2, the V gene TRBV6-5; 9 positions match TRBD1. Unmatched junction bases numbered 4, after V lost 5 bases and J lost 3 bases. The CDR3 sequence is 15 residues long. Germline CDR1 and CDR2: MNHEY and SVGAGI. The CDR3 sequence: CASSPRDRDTGELFF. The DNA for the CDR3 is TGTGCCAGCAGTCCCCGGGACAGGGACACCGGGGAGCTGTTTTTT.